This is a list of T cell receptor beta chains from one sample in a study of T cells in narcolepsy. Using immunoSEQ multiplex PCR, the repertoire was profiled, and TCRdb retains in-frame clones only, with some absent. Here the sample spans 25,000 to 35,000 clones, 79% being singletons. Sequenced sample: memory (CD45RA-) CD4+ T cells from blood. Receptor source: a human donor in good health. Each CDR3 is given with its conserved first and last residue. Each record gives: J gene, D gene, clone size, V gene, CDR3 protein, CDR3 DNA. The D gene is left open where the match is weak. Size values are once, few and many counts, or a class for expanded clones, and some rows have none.

TRBJ2-4	-	-	TRBV19	CASSMRAANIQYF	TGTGCCAGTAGTATGAGGGCGGCAAACATTCAGTACTTC
TRBJ1-6	-	few	TRBV7-2	CASSLNSAGNSPLHF	TGCGCCAGCAGCCTAAATTCCGCAGGGAATTCACCCCTCCACTTT
TRBJ1-1	-	few	TRBV10-3	CAIGKDGMNTEAFF	TGTGCCATCGGGAAGGACGGCATGAACACTGAAGCTTTCTTT
TRBJ1-1	-	-	TRBV7-2	CASSPRLNTEAFF	TGTGCCAGCAGCCCAAGATTGAACACTGAAGCTTTCTTT
TRBJ2-7	TRBD2	-	TRBV5-1	CASSLDFAGGSYEQYF	TGCGCCAGCAGCTTAGATTTCGCGGGGGGCTCCTACGAGCAGTACTTC
TRBJ1-5	TRBD1	-	TRBV29-1	CSVTDRGGNQPQHF	TGCAGCGTCACGGACAGGGGTGGCAATCAGCCCCAGCATTTT
TRBJ1-2	-	few	TRBV28	CASSLGTLQGYTF	TGTGCCAGCAGTTTGGGGACCCTCCAAGGCTACACCTTC
TRBJ2-1	-	-	TRBV11-2	CASSLGRGDEQFF	TGTGCCAGCAGCTTAGGACGGGGCGATGAGCAGTTCTTC
TRBJ2-5	-	once	TRBV20-1	CSAKKKTQYF	TGCAGTGCTAAGAAGAAGACCCAGTACTTC
TRBJ2-3	-	-	TRBV19	CASTPGHHTDTQYF	TGTGCCAGCACTCCGGGACACCACACAGATACGCAGTATTTT
TRBJ1-3	TRBD1	-	TRBV6-5	CASTWTGGNTIYF	TGTGCCAGCACTTGGACAGGTGGAAACACCATATATTTT
TRBJ1-6	-	-	TRBV6-4	CASSDSLASPLHF	TGTGCCAGCAGTGACTCCCTGGCATCACCCCTCCACTTT
TRBJ2-2	TRBD1	-	TRBV27	CASSLATGGSGELFF	TGTGCCAGCAGTTTGGCGACAGGGGGATCCGGGGAGCTGTTTTTT
TRBJ2-3	-	-	TRBV7-2	CASSYSGYTDTQYF	TGTGCCAGCAGCTATAGCGGATACACAGATACGCAGTATTTT
TRBJ1-3	TRBD1	-	TRBV7-2	CASSPRDREAGNTIYF	TGTGCCAGCAGCCCACGCGACAGGGAAGCTGGAAACACCATATATTTT
TRBJ2-2	-	once	TRBV7-3	CASSLQGFPNTGELFF	TGTGCCAGCAGCTTACAGGGGTTCCCAAACACCGGGGAGCTGTTTTTT
TRBJ1-5	-	few	TRBV10-3	CAISKDRTNQPQHF	TGTGCCATCTCTAAGGACCGTACCAATCAGCCCCAGCATTTT
TRBJ1-5	-	-	TRBV19	CASRNRESNQPQHF	TGTGCCAGTAGGAACAGGGAAAGCAATCAGCCCCAGCATTTT
TRBJ1-1	-	few	TRBV5-5	CASSENQRNTEAFF	TGTGCCAGCAGCGAAAACCAGAGGAACACTGAAGCTTTCTTT
TRBJ2-1	-	-	TRBV11-2	CASSLDRTTYNEQFF	TGTGCCAGCAGCTTAGATAGGACCACCTACAATGAGCAGTTCTTC
TRBJ2-3	-	-	TRBV15	CATSKQSTDTQYF	TGTGCCACCAGCAAACAGAGCACAGATACGCAGTATTTT
TRBJ2-5	TRBD1	few	TRBV5-1	CASSRGQKETQYF	TGCGCCAGCAGCAGGGGACAGAAAGAGACCCAGTACTTC
TRBJ1-2	TRBD1	-	TRBV4-1	CASSQDRTGEGYTF	TGCGCCAGCAGCCAAGATAGGACAGGGGAAGGCTACACCTTC
TRBJ1-2	-	-	TRBV27	CASSRTQQHYGYTF	TGTGCTAGCAGTCGTACACAACAGCACTATGGCTACACCTTC
TRBJ2-1	TRBD2	few	TRBV6-5	CASSYGTSGSDEQFF	TGTGCCAGCAGTTATGGTACTAGCGGGTCGGATGAGCAGTTCTTC
TRBJ2-7	-	-	TRBV5-1	CASSTPSSYEQYF	TGCGCCAGCAGCACCCCTAGCTCCTACGAGCAGTACTTC
TRBJ1-5	-	-	TRBV7-6	CASSSSRDQPQHF	TGTGCCAGCAGCAGTTCTCGGGATCAGCCCCAGCATTTT
TRBJ1-2	-	-	TRBV19	CASSGLGASYGYTF	TGTGCCAGTAGTGGCCTCGGGGCCAGCTATGGCTACACCTTC
TRBJ2-1	-	-	TRBV4-2	CASSQALSGRGGEQFF	TGTGCCAGCAGCCAAGCCCTCTCGGGCAGGGGGGGTGAGCAGTTCTTC
TRBJ2-7	TRBD2	-	TRBV5-4	CASSPTSGPSSYEQYF	TGTGCCAGCAGCCCAACTAGCGGTCCGAGCTCCTACGAGCAGTACTTC
TRBJ2-1	TRBD2	-	TRBV19	CASSMGLGRYNEQFF	TGTGCCAGTAGCATGGGACTAGGACGCTACAATGAGCAGTTCTTC
TRBJ2-3	-	-	TRBV5-6	CASRGSAASTDTQYF	TGTGCCAGCAGGGGGTCAGCGGCTAGCACAGATACGCAGTATTTT
TRBJ1-5	TRBD1	-	TRBV6-5	CASSWGQGNQPQHF	TGTGCCAGCAGTTGGGGACAGGGTAATCAGCCCCAGCATTTT
TRBJ1-4	TRBD1	-	TRBV2	CASSRDRAEKLFF	TGTGCCAGCAGCCGGGACAGGGCTGAAAAACTGTTTTTT
TRBJ2-3	-	medium-sized	TRBV5-4	CASRGPISTDTQYF	TGTGCCAGCAGAGGTCCTATTAGCACAGATACGCAGTATTTT
TRBJ2-7	-	-	TRBV11-3	CASSSRGQFYEQYF	TGTGCCAGCAGCTCCAGAGGTCAATTCTACGAGCAGTACTTC
TRBJ2-7	-	-	TRBV7-2	CASSTTPRVEQYF	TGTGCCAGCAGCACCACCCCACGGGTAGAGCAGTACTTC
TRBJ2-1	-	-	TRBV27	CASGNPIFDEQFF	TGTGCCAGCGGAAACCCGATTTTCGATGAGCAGTTCTTC
TRBJ2-3	-	-	TRBV19	CASSIRWVGTDTQYF	TGTGCCAGTAGTATACGTTGGGTTGGCACAGATACGCAGTATTTT
TRBJ2-6	-	-	TRBV27	CASSLRAEPGSGANVLTF	TGTGCCAGCAGTTTACGGGCAGAACCCGGCTCTGGGGCCAACGTCCTGACTTTC
TRBJ1-5	-	-	TRBV6-1	CASSARHWANQPQHF	TGTGCCAGCAGTGCGCGGCATTGGGCCAATCAGCCCCAGCATTTT
TRBJ1-3	-	-	TRBV7-2	CASSYQGQGNTIYF	TGTGCCAGCAGCTACCAGGGACAAGGAAACACCATATATTTT
TRBJ1-1	-	few	TRBV10-3	CAIKTGMAEAFF	TGTGCCATCAAAACAGGAATGGCTGAAGCTTTCTTT
TRBJ1-3	-	-	TRBV4-2	CASSQNFYGNTIYF	TGTGCCAGCAGCCAGAATTTTTATGGAAACACCATATATTTT
TRBJ2-3	TRBD2	-	TRBV27	CASISTSGEHTQYF	TGTGCCAGCATTTCGACTAGCGGTGAGCATACGCAGTATTTT
TRBJ2-1	TRBD2	-	TRBV11-2	CASSLGTSGGTYNEQFF	TGTGCCAGCAGCCTCGGGACTAGCGGGGGGACCTACAATGAGCAGTTCTTC
TRBJ1-2	-	-	TRBV29-1	CSVEEGYGYTF	TGCAGCGTTGAGGAGGGGTATGGCTACACCTTC
TRBJ1-6	-	-	TRBV11-2	CASSLRGSTNSPLHF	TGTGCCAGCAGCTTACGAGGCAGCACCAATTCACCCCTCCACTTT
TRBJ2-3	-	-	TRBV9	CASSPDQGADTQYF	TGTGCCAGCAGCCCGGACCAGGGCGCGGATACGCAGTATTTT
TRBJ2-1	TRBD2	-	TRBV7-9	CASSSSPLAGGSNEQFF	TGTGCCAGCAGCTCTTCCCCTCTAGCGGGAGGGTCCAATGAGCAGTTCTTC